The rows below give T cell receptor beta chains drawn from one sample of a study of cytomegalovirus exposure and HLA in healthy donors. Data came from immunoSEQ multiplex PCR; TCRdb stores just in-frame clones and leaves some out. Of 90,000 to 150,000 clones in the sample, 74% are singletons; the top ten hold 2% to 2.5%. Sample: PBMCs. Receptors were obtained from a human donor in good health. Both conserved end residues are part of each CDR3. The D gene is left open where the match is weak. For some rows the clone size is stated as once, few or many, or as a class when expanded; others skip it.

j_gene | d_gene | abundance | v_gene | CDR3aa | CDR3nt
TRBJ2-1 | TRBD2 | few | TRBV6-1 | CASSDGTRSYNEQFF | TGTGCCAGCAGTGACGGGACTAGATCTTACAATGAGCAGTTCTTC
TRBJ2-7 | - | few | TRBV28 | CASRGAGGSYEQYF | TGTGCCAGCAGAGGGGCAGGGGGGTCCTACGAGCAGTACTTC
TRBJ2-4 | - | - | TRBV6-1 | CASSERGNGLAKNIQYF | TGTGCCAGCAGTGAAAGAGGCAACGGACTTGCCAAAAACATTCAGTACTTC
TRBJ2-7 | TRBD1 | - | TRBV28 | CASSTGQGKQYF | TGTGCCAGCAGTACCGGACAGGGAAAGCAGTACTTC
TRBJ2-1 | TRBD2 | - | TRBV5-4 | CASSFSGSQFF | TGTGCCAGCAGCTTTAGCGGGAGCCAGTTCTTC
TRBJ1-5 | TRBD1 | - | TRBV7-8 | CASSLKWDRKDQPQHF | TGTGCCAGCAGCCTGAAGTGGGACAGAAAAGATCAGCCCCAGCATTTT
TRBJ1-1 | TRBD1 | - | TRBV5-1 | CASTRSTGTGAGNTEAFF | TGCGCCAGCACCCGATCAACGGGGACAGGGGCCGGCAACACTGAAGCTTTCTTT
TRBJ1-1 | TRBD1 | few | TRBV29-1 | CSVETGVGTEAFF | TGCAGCGTTGAAACAGGGGTAGGGACTGAAGCTTTCTTT
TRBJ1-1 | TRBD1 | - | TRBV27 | CASSTTGYGTEAFF | TGTGCCAGCAGTACGACAGGGTACGGGACTGAAGCTTTCTTT
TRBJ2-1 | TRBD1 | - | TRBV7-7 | CASSFDRVTNEQFF | TGTGCTAGCAGTTTTGACAGGGTTACCAATGAGCAGTTCTTC
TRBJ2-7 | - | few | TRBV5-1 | CASSSTGSSYEQYF | TGCGCCAGCAGCTCCACGGGGAGCTCCTACGAGCAGTACTTC
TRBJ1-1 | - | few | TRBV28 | CASSFDNSLSEAFF | TGTGCCAGCAGCTTCGACAACTCGTTGTCTGAAGCTTTCTTT
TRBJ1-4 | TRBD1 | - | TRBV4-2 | CASSSDRGVNEKLFF | TGTGCCAGCAGCTCGGACAGGGGAGTGAATGAAAAACTGTTTTTT
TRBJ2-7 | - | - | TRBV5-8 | CASSQIPSPTTPSYEQYF | TGTGCCAGCAGCCAAATTCCCAGTCCTACGACTCCATCCTACGAGCAGTACTTC
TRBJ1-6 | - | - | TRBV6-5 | CASSGIRVWNSPLHF | TGTGCCAGCAGTGGGATCAGGGTGTGGAATTCACCCCTCCACTTT
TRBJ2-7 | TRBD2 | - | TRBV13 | CASSPRGGYEQYF | TGTGCCAGCAGCCCCCGCGGGGGGTACGAGCAGTACTTC
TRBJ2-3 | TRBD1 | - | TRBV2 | CASEGQGFDTQYF | TGTGCCAGCGAGGGACAGGGATTCGATACGCAGTATTTT
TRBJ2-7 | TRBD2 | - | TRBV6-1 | CASSAGTSGINVWSGQYF | TGTGCCAGCAGTGCCGGGACTAGCGGGATAAATGTCTGGAGCGGGCAGTACTTC
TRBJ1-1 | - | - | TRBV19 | CASSHRGQDTEAFF | TGTGCCAGTAGTCACCGGGGTCAGGACACTGAAGCTTTCTTT
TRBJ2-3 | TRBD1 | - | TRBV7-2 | CASSRPPNRGATDTQYF | TGTGCCAGCAGCCGCCCACCCAACAGGGGAGCCACAGATACGCAGTATTTT
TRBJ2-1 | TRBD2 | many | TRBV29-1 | CSVRDYQRGYNEQFF | TGCAGCGTCCGGGACTACCAAAGGGGTTACAATGAGCAGTTCTTC
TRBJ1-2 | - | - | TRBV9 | CASSDRGGFGYTF | TGTGCCAGCAGCGATCGCGGAGGGTTTGGCTACACCTTC
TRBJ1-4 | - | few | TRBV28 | CASSLRGRANEKLFF | TGTGCCAGCAGTTTGAGGGGGAGGGCCAATGAAAAACTGTTTTTT
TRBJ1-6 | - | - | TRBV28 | CASFSQGSSYNSPLHF | TGTGCCAGCTTTTCCCAGGGGAGCTCCTATAATTCACCCCTCCACTTT
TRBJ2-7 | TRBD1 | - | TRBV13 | CASSPGQALYYEQYF | TGTGCCAGCAGCCCCGGACAGGCTCTTTACTACGAGCAGTACTTC
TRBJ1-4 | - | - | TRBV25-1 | CASSESTSSNEKLFF | TGTGCCAGCAGTGAAAGCACCTCCTCCAATGAAAAACTGTTTTTT
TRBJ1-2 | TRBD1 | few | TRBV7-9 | CASSFNRGDYTF | TGTGCCAGCAGCTTCAACAGGGGGGACTACACCTTC
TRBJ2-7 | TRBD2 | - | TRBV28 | CASSFARGLAGTYEQYF | TGTGCCAGCAGTTTCGCGCGGGGGCTAGCGGGGACCTACGAGCAGTACTTC
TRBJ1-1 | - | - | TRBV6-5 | CASTSGGNTEAFF | TGTGCCAGCACTTCGGGGGGTAACACTGAAGCTTTCTTT
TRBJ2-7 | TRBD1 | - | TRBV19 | CASSIVGQGAYEQYF | TGTGCCAGTAGTATCGTGGGACAGGGTGCGTACGAGCAGTACTTC
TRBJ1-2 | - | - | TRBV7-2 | CASSGKGRRRNYGYTF | TGTGCCAGCAGCGGTAAGGGGCGACGGCGAAACTATGGCTACACCTTC
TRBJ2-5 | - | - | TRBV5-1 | CASTTSGETQYF | TGCGCCAGCACCACCTCGGGAGAGACCCAGTACTTC
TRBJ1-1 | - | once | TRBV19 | CASSITGQRISEAFF | TGTGCCAGTAGTATAACAGGACAGCGAATCTCTGAAGCTTTCTTT
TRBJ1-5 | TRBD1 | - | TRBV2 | CASRSGQGIQPQHF | TGTGCCAGCAGATCGGGACAGGGGATTCAGCCCCAGCATTTT